These T cell receptor beta chains were read from a single sample in a study of blood T cell repertoires in COVID-19. Generated by immunoSEQ multiplex PCR, the TCRdb table keeps only in-frame clones and is missing some. This table holds 200,000 to 250,000 clones, under 90% found once. Sequencing used PBMCs or T cells enriched from blood (not recorded which). The receptors derive from a woman aged 50 to 65 with acute COVID-19. CDR3s include the opening cysteine and the closing phenylalanine or tryptophan. Each record gives: V gene, J gene, clone size, D gene, CDR3 DNA, CDR3 protein. D genes are given only for firm matches. Some rows mark clone size as missing; the rest say once, few, many or name a class of expanded clone.

TRBV30	TRBJ1-4	-	-	TGTGCCTGGATGTCTGGGGGGGCAGAAAAACTGTTTTTT	CAWMSGGAEKLFF
TRBV6-2/TRBV6-3	TRBJ2-7	-	TRBD1	TGTGCCAGCAGTAGGACCTTGACAGGGGGTGGCTACGAGCAGTACTTC	CASSRTLTGGGYEQYF
TRBV5-1	TRBJ2-5	-	-	TGCGCCAGCAGCTTTACCTTCGGCCAAGAGACCCAGTACTTC	CASSFTFGQETQYF
TRBV6-5	TRBJ1-5	-	-	TGTGCCAGCAGAGCTTCCGTAAATAGCAATCAGCCCCAGCATTTT	CASRASVNSNQPQHF
TRBV11-2	TRBJ2-2	few	-	TGTGCCAGCAGCCCGCTGCTAGCCACCGGGGAGCTGTTTTTT	CASSPLLATGELFF
TRBV18	TRBJ1-6	-	-	TGTGCCAGCCGTGAACTCGGAGGCGATTCACCCCTCCACTTT	CASRELGGDSPLHF
TRBV15	TRBJ1-1	once	-	TGTGCCACCAGCAGAGATGGGACAAACAGTGAAGCTTTCTTT	CATSRDGTNSEAFF
TRBV7-8	TRBJ2-2	-	-	TGTGCCAGCACCTGGGGCCCTAGTTACGCCGGGGAGCTGTTTTTT	CASTWGPSYAGELFF
TRBV12-3/TRBV12-4	TRBJ1-5	-	-	TGTGCCAGCACGCGGTTAGGGGGTCAGCCCCAGCATTTT	CASTRLGGQPQHF
TRBV10-1	TRBJ2-3	-	TRBD2	TGCGCCAGCCCCGGGAGTCAGCGGGGGCCCACAGATACGCAGTATTTT	CASPGSQRGPTDTQYF
TRBV15	TRBJ2-2	-	TRBD1	TGTGCCACCAGCAGAGATAGAGGGGGCGCTGGCACCGGGGAGCTGTTTTTT	CATSRDRGGAGTGELFF
TRBV19	TRBJ2-5	-	TRBD2	TGTGCCAGGAGGGAGCGGGGGCCGAGGGAGACCCAGTACTTC	CARRERGPRETQYF
TRBV27	TRBJ1-1	once	-	TGTGCCAGCAGTCAACACCCAGGGGTCCCTTTCTTT	CASSQHPGVPFF
TRBV12-2	TRBJ2-7	-	-	TGTGCAAGTCGACCCGGACTAGCGGGTCTGGACGAGCAGTACTTC	CASRPGLAGLDEQYF
TRBV4-3	TRBJ2-7	-	TRBD2	TGCGCCAGCAGCCAAGATAGCGAGCCTAGCGGGAGGAACGAGCAGTACTTC	CASSQDSEPSGRNEQYF
TRBV2	TRBJ1-1	-	-	TGTGCCAGCATCCGAGACAGGCAAGGAGGCACTGAAGCTTTCTTT	CASIRDRQGGTEAFF
TRBV3-1/TRBV3-2	TRBJ1-1	-	-	TGTGCCAGCAGCCAAGCTACTACTTCGGAAAACACTGAAGCTTTCTTT	CASSQATTSENTEAFF
TRBV28	TRBJ2-1	-	-	TGTGCCAGCAACGACCCCAAACTAGCCCCTTACTACAATGAGCAGTTCTTC	CASNDPKLAPYYNEQFF
TRBV19	TRBJ2-6	-	TRBD1	TGTGCCAGTAGCACCGTACAGGGGACTGGGGCCAACGTCCTGACTTTC	CASSTVQGTGANVLTF
TRBV7-2	TRBJ2-5	-	-	TGTGCCAGCAGCTTAGCGTATGGGGGGGCTTCACTCCAAGAGACCCAGTACTTC	CASSLAYGGASLQETQYF
TRBV15	TRBJ2-1	-	-	TGTGCCACCAGCAGAGATCTGGTGGCAGGTGCTACCTACAATGAGCAGTTCTTC	CATSRDLVAGATYNEQFF
TRBV28	TRBJ2-5	-	-	TGTGCCAGCAGTTTGTCACAGGGACCCCTCGGGGAGACCCAGTACTTC	CASSLSQGPLGETQYF
TRBV5-1	TRBJ2-3	-	TRBD2	TGCGCCAGCAGCTTGGTGGGACTACAAGAATTTAGCACAGATACGCAGTATTTT	CASSLVGLQEFSTDTQYF
TRBV4-2	TRBJ1-1	-	-	TGTGCCAGCAGCCAAGTACAGAAGAACACTGAAGCTTTCTTT	CASSQVQKNTEAFF
TRBV4-1	TRBJ2-5	once	TRBD1	TGCGCCAGCAGCCAAGCCGCAAACAGGGGTTCGGAGACCCAGTACTTC	CASSQAANRGSETQYF
TRBV7-8	TRBJ2-1	-	TRBD1	TGTGCCAGCAGCTTAGCCAACAGGGGCGAGAGCTCCTACAATGAGCAGTTCTTC	CASSLANRGESSYNEQFF
TRBV10-3	TRBJ2-3	-	-	TGTGCCATCAGTGAGTCGGCTAGCGCCAGCACAGATACGCAGTATTTT	CAISESASASTDTQYF
TRBV4-3	TRBJ1-1	many	-	TGCGCCAGCAGCCAATTCCTAGGAGGAACACTGAGCACTGAAGCTTTCTTT	CASSQFLGGTLSTEAFF
TRBV7-2	TRBJ2-3	-	TRBD2	TGTGCCAGCAGCTTAGTGCGCGGGGGGGCTGTAGATACGCAGTATTTT	CASSLVRGGAVDTQYF
TRBV24-1	TRBJ1-2	many	TRBD1	TGTGCCACCAGTGATCCCAGACAGGGCCTGAACTATGGCTACACCTTC	CATSDPRQGLNYGYTF
TRBV7-6	TRBJ2-7	few	-	TGTGCCAGCAGCTTATCAGGGGCTTCGCTCGAGCAGTACTTC	CASSLSGASLEQYF
TRBV7-2	TRBJ1-2	once	-	TGTGCCAGCAGCTTATTCACAGAAACAGTTACCTACACCTTC	CASSLFTETVTYTF
TRBV29-1	TRBJ1-1	-	-	TGCAGCGGCGAGCTCCAGAACACTGAAGCTTTCTTT	CSGELQNTEAFF
TRBV3-1/TRBV3-2	TRBJ1-6	once	-	TGTGCCAGCAAAACCGAGGGCGCGGGGTTGGGAGCCCTCCACTTT	CASKTEGAGLGALHF
TRBV4-3	TRBJ2-5	few	TRBD2	TGCGCCAGCAGCCCTCAACCGGGACTAGCATGGGAGACCCAGTACTTC	CASSPQPGLAWETQYF
TRBV4-3	TRBJ1-1	-	TRBD1	TGCGCCAGCAGCCCGCGTGGGACAGCGAACACTGAAGCTTTCTTT	CASSPRGTANTEAFF